Listed here are 9 T cell receptor beta chains from one sample, sequenced in a study of shared clonotypes between healthy human individuals. Sequenced by immunoSEQ multiplex PCR; TCRdb stores in-frame clones only, minus some. This sample has about 980,000 clones, with over 75% found just once. Material: memory CD4+ T cells sorted from blood. The sample's subset: CD45RA-negative fraction. The receptors here all came from a man between 18 and 35 years old in good health.

This chain uses TRBV7-2 with TRBJ2-2; 8 positions agree with TRBD2. Germline V CDR1 and CDR2: SGHTA, FQGNSA. This CDR3 has 14 residues. V shed 5 bases and J 6 bases; nucleotides not matched to a gene: 5. CDR3 sequence: CASSLDGRAGELFF. CDR3 in DNA: TGTGCCAGCAGCCTCGACGGGAGGGCCGGGGAGCTGTTTTTT.

This clone was picked up one time. The genes are TRBV15 and TRBJ2-1; D unresolved. Germline V CDR1 and CDR2: LNHNV, YYDKDF (reference sequence). This CDR3 has 14 residues. Between the trimmed V and J ends, which lost 1 base and 5 bases, there was a span of 9 bases. The CDR3 DNA is TGTGCCACCAGCAGAGGACTGGGAAACAATGAGCAGTTCTTC. Encoded protein: CATSRGLGNNEQFF. The full variable domain, rest sourced from reference TRBV15 and TRBJ2-1, is DAMVIQNPRYQVTQFGKPVTLSCSQTLNHNVMYWYQQKSSQAPKLLFHYYDKDFNNEADTPDNFQSRRPNTSFCFLDIRSPGLGDTAMYLCATSRGLGNNEQFFGPGTRLTVL.

This clone was recorded at least ten times. The CDR3 region has the DNA TGTGCCATCAGTGAGGGGACAAGGGGCCGGGGAGAGACCCAGTACTTC. As protein: CAISEGTRGRGETQYF. The chain recombines TRBV10-3 with TRBJ2-5, with D possibly TRBD1 on 6 matching bases. V was shortened by 2 bases and J by 4 bases, with 17 bases between the two germline ends. CDR3 length: 16 residues. CDR1 is ENHRY and CDR2 is SYGVKD in the germline V gene.

V usage is TRBV2 and J usage is TRBJ2-5; 8 bases match TRBD2. The CDR3 runs to 15 residues. Per the germline V gene, CDR1 is SNHLY and CDR2 is FYNNEI. The junction had 10 bases not matched to a gene; V was cut back by 8 bases and J by 2 bases. CDR3 loop: CASVPLAGLQETQYF. DNA for the CDR3: TGTGCCAGCGTCCCCCTAGCGGGCCTTCAAGAGACCCAGTACTTC. The full variable domain, rest sourced from reference TRBV2 and TRBJ2-5, is EPEVTQTPSHQVTQMGQEVILRCVPISNHLYFYWYRQILGQKVEFLVSFYNNEISEKSEIFDDQFSVERPDGSNFTLKIRSTKLEDSAMYFCASVPLAGLQETQYFGPGTRLLVL.

The chain is built from TRBV15 and TRBJ2-2; 8 positions agree with TRBD1. The CDR3 is 18 residues long. Germline V CDR1 and CDR2: LNHNV, YYDKDF (reference sequence). The trim removed 2 bases at V and 9 bases at J, leaving 17 bases unmatched. CDR3 in amino acids: CATSRPPGSGGTIRELFF. In DNA, the CDR3 is TGTGCCACCAGCAGACCGCCTGGCTCAGGGGGCACGATCAGGGAGCTGTTTTTT. Looking up the rest from reference TRBV15 and TRBJ2-2 gives the full variable domain: DAMVIQNPRYQVTQFGKPVTLSCSQTLNHNVMYWYQQKSSQAPKLLFHYYDKDFNNEADTPDNFQSRRPNTSFCFLDIRSPGLGDTAMYLCATSRPPGSGGTIRELFFGEGSRLTVL.

This clone occurred a few times. Other DNA sequences in this specimen translate into the identical CDR3. The chain couples TRBV28 to TRBJ1-1; 8 bases map to TRBD1. The CDR3 has 14 amino acids. CDR1 is MDHEN and CDR2 is SYDVKM in the germline V gene. V shed 4 bases and J 5 bases; nucleotides not matched to a gene: 6. The CDR3 reads CASSSQGARTEAFF. The CDR3 nucleotides are TGTGCCAGCAGTTCCCAGGGGGCTCGTACTGAAGCTTTCTTT.

The rearrangement links TRBV10-1 to TRBJ1-2, with TRBD1 as a possible D gene (5 bases). The germline V gene encodes CDR1 WNHNN and CDR2 SYGVQD (reference sequence). The CDR3 is 14 residues long. V was trimmed by 10 bases and J by 0 bases, leaving 15 bases between them. The CDR3 region is CANGGLVANYGYTF. As DNA, the CDR3 is TGCGCCAACGGGGGATTGGTGGCTAACTATGGCTACACCTTC.

The genes are TRBV29-1 and TRBJ2-7; 10 positions match TRBD1. This CDR3 contains 15 residues. Trimming took 4 bases from V and 4 from J; bases not matched to a gene: 10. CDR1 SQVTM and CDR2 ANQGSEA come from the germline V gene. CDR3 coding DNA: TGCAGCGTTGGGATCACGGACAGGGGGGTTTACGAGCAGTACTTC. This translates into CSVGITDRGVYEQYF.

The V gene is TRBV15, the J gene TRBJ2-4; D tentatively fits TRBD1 or TRBD2 (6 bases each). The CDR3 sequence is 18 residues long. V lost 0 bases and J 1 base, leaving 16 bases between the germline ends. Germline-derived CDR1 and CDR2 are LNHNV and YYDKDF (reference sequence). The CDR3 nucleotides read TGTGCCACCAGCAGAGATTGGGGGGCCCTAATGGCCAAAAACATTCAGTACTTC. It encodes CATSRDWGALMAKNIQYF.